This T cell receptor beta chain comes out of a study of persistence of HIV-infected CD4 T cells. Study conclusions and caveats: Antigen-responding cells were enriched for degenerate expanded CDR3beta sequences.

Of note for this clone: What it recognizes is unknown.

The immunoSEQ assay was version 4, run in survey mode. The repertoire was sequenced with immunoSEQ multiplex PCR; TCRdb's copy has only in-frame clones and lacks some. This sample has fewer than 40,000 clones, with roughly 82% found just once. Lysates of CMV-infected fibroblasts at approximately 9.6 ug/mL stimulated these cells. CD40L/CD69 double-negative CD45RO-high memory CD4+ T cells were collected. Donors had undetectable plasma HIV-1 RNA, under 50 copies/mL, for 4+ years. CD8-depleted PBMCs were stimulated less than 20 hours with anti-CD28/CD49d costimulation, CD40-blocking antibody and enfuvirtide. Trimming removed 8 bases at V and 1 base at J, with 17 bases between. CDR3 length: 15 amino acids. The V gene's germline CDR1 is MDHEN and CDR2 SYDVKM.

The source material was CD4+ T cells sorted from PBMCs after approximately 20-hour stimulation, sampled from a patient who received antiretroviral therapy. This clonotype was sampled from an adult woman with HIV who was CMV-seropositive. The rearrangement uses TRBV28 and TRBJ1-1; D remains unclear. The CDR3 region has the DNA TGTGCCAGCCGTAACCCCTCCACAGCGAACACTGAAGCTTTCTTT. Translated: CASRNPSTANTEAFF.